Following are 30 T cell receptor beta chains from one sample sequenced in a study of beta chain features in type 1 diabetes. The study reverse transcribed the entire isolated RNA, so it sequenced expressed TCRB transcripts. This table comes from immunoSEQ multiplex PCR, and its TCRdb copy is limited to in-frame clones, with some not included. The table has roughly 120,000 clones, 40% seen once. Material for sequencing was stem cell memory CD4+ T cells from blood. The receptors were sampled from a woman aged 18-30 years in good health.

This clone was observed a handful of times. The V gene is TRBV28, the J gene TRBJ2-7, with D hard to call. Trimming left V 3 bases short and J 5 bases short, with 5 bases between. The CDR3 totals 11 residues. CDR1 and CDR2 from the germline V gene are MDHEN and SYDVKM. The CDR3: CASSFLDEQYF. The CDR3 DNA reads TGTGCCAGCAGTTTTCTAGACGAGCAGTACTTC. The variable domain in full, completed from reference TRBV28 and TRBJ2-7, reads DVKVTQSSRYLVKRTGEKVFLECVQDMDHENMFWYRQDPGLGLRLIYFSYDVKMKEKGDIPEGYSVSREKKERFSLILESASTNQTSMYLCASSFLDEQYFGPGTRLTVT.

This clone showed up just a few times. The V and J genes are TRBV6-1 and TRBJ2-1; 7 positions agree with TRBD2. CDR1 and CDR2 from the germline V gene are MNHNS and SASEGT. With V trimmed by 11 bases and J by 4 bases, 14 bases remained unmatched. The CDR3 contains 15 residues. This chain's CDR3 is CACRPNPGGYNEQFF. CDR3 DNA: TGTGCCTGCCGACCGAACCCGGGAGGTTACAATGAGCAGTTCTTC.

The chain has TRBV28 and TRBJ2-1, with 7 positions matching TRBD2. The CDR3 has 15 amino acids. V was clipped by 7 bases and J by 7 bases; unmatched bases: 13. The V gene's germline CDR1 is MDHEN and CDR2 SYDVKM. The CDR3 sequence: CASIASGRASNEQFF. CDR3 nucleotides: TGTGCCAGCATTGCGAGTGGGAGGGCCTCGAATGAGCAGTTCTTC.

This clone has only a few counts. The V gene is TRBV2, the J gene TRBJ2-1; TRBD2 matches 8 bases. The CDR3 consists of 14 residues. The V gene end was trimmed by 5 bases and the J gene end by 9 bases; junction bases not matched to a gene: 9. Germline V gene sequence: CDR1 SNHLY, CDR2 FYNNEI. The CDR3 protein is CASSQNKAGVEQFF. In DNA form, the CDR3 reads TGTGCCAGCAGTCAAAACAAAGCGGGAGTTGAGCAGTTCTTC.

About this clone: It is likely a read error, because the conserved phenylalanine at the end of the CDR3 is missing. No DNA is shown, since the ends of the CDR3 on it are uncertain; the CDR3 is the one TCRdb lists. This sequence joins TRBV12-5 and TRBJ1-5; TRBD1 is the table's D call, not checked against the DNA. A total of 12 residues make up the CDR3, ends included. The germline gives CDR1 LGHNT, CDR2 FRNRAP. CDR3 loop: CASGRSGGDRGI.

V gene TRBV11-2 combines with J gene TRBJ2-3, with a tentative D call TRBD1 (6 bases). There are 17 residues in the CDR3. V lost 5 bases to trimming and J lost 4 bases, with 22 bases between them. The germline V gene encodes CDR1 SGHAT and CDR2 FQNNGV. CDR3: CASSQGRQLRGADTQYF. The CDR3 DNA reads as TGTGCCAGCAGCCAGGGGCGACAGCTCAGAGGCGCAGATACGCAGTATTTT. Together with reference TRBV11-2 and TRBJ2-3, the CDR3 gives the full variable domain: EAGVAQSPRYKIIEKRQSVAFWCNPISGHATLYWYQQILGQGPKLLIQFQNNGVVDDSQLPKDRFSAERLKGVDSTLKIQPAKLEDSAVYLCASSQGRQLRGADTQYFGPGTRLTVL.

This clone was counted a single time. V and J are TRBV6-5 and TRBJ2-7; 8 bases align to TRBD2. Per the germline V gene, CDR1 is MNHEY and CDR2 is SVGAGI. The CDR3 covers 13 residues. V dropped 7 bases and J dropped 6; count of bases not matched to a gene: 8. The CDR3 loop reads CASTGYGRAEQYF. In DNA, the CDR3 is TGTGCCAGCACGGGGTACGGGAGGGCCGAGCAGTACTTC.

The chain combines TRBV7-8 with TRBJ2-7, with a possible D match to TRBD2 (6 bases). Germline CDR1 reads SGHVS; CDR2 reads FQNEAQ. V was clipped by 7 bases and J by 6 bases, with 22 bases between them. This CDR3 contains 15 residues. CDR3 sequence reads: CASTLMGGRGSEQYF. The CDR3 DNA sequence: TGTGCCAGCACCCTAATGGGGGGTCGCGGCTCCGAGCAGTACTTC.

The chain uses TRBV20-1 and TRBJ1-3; D unclear. The V end lost 6 bases, the J end lost 3 bases, and 6 bases lay between the germline ends. This CDR3 contains 11 residues. Germline V gene sequence: CDR1 DFQATT, CDR2 SNEGSKA (reference sequence). Here the CDR3 reads CSATGGNTIYF. The CDR3 coding sequence is TGCAGTGCCACGGGTGGAAACACCATATATTTT.

The gene calls are TRBV18 and TRBJ1-4; a possible D gene is TRBD1 (5 bases). The ends were cut back, 2 bases at V and 10 bases at J, with 14 bases in the middle. This CDR3 is built from 14 residues. Germline V gene sequence: CDR1 KGHSH, CDR2 LQKENI. CDR3 nucleotide sequence: TGTGCCAGCTCACCAATTCCGCAGGGCCCAAAACTGTTTTTT. Its translation is CASSPIPQGPKLFF.

J is TRBJ1-1 and V is TRBV7-9; 9 nucleotides line up with TRBD1. Germline CDR1 is SEHNR and CDR2 is FQNEAQ (reference sequence). This CDR3 is 14 amino acids long. V was clipped by 5 bases and J by 1 base; unmatched bases: 2. The CDR3: CASSKGQGNTEAFF. CDR3 in DNA: TGTGCCAGCAGCAAGGGACAGGGGAACACTGAAGCTTTCTTT.

The rearrangement uses TRBV11-2 and TRBJ2-7; D may be TRBD2 (5 bases). The CDR3 is 14 amino acids. Trimming removed 6 bases at V and 0 bases at J, with 12 bases between. CDR1 and CDR2 from the germline V gene are SGHAT and FQNNGV. CDR3 in DNA: TGTGCCAGCAGGTTCACCCGGGACTCCTACGAGCAGTACTTC. This translates into CASRFTRDSYEQYF.

V gene TRBV6-6 combines with J gene TRBJ2-5, with a possible D match to TRBD2 (6 bases). Germline CDR1 reads MNHNY; CDR2 reads SVGAGI (reference sequence). This CDR3 has 15 amino acids. Trimming pared 1 base from V and 5 bases from J, leaving 14 bases between. The CDR3 DNA reads TGTGCCAGCAGTTACTTGCGGGGACCGGGGGAGACCCAGTACTTC. Encoded protein: CASSYLRGPGETQYF.

The chain joins TRBV6-6 to TRBJ1-4; 9 bases are shared with TRBD1. CDR1 and CDR2 from the germline V gene are MNHNY and SVGAGI (reference sequence). The CDR3 loop spans 14 amino acids. The V gene end was trimmed by 8 bases and the J gene end by 7 bases; junction bases not matched to a gene: 8. CDR3 sequence: CASAPGTGSEKLFF. The CDR3 DNA is TGTGCCAGCGCACCCGGGACAGGGAGTGAAAAACTGTTTTTT.

The chain has TRBV30 and TRBJ1-2; 10 nucleotides match TRBD1. With V trimmed by 1 base and J by 6 bases, 2 bases remained unmatched. CDR1 and CDR2 (germline): GTSNPN, SVGIG (reference sequence). The CDR3 is 13 residues long. CDR3 sequence (DNA): TGTGCCTGGAGTGCAGGGACAGGGGATGGCTACACCTTC. It encodes CAWSAGTGDGYTF.

The J gene is TRBJ2-1, the V gene TRBV7-3; D may be TRBD2 (5 bases). From germline, CDR1 is SGHTA and CDR2 FQGTGA. V was clipped by 5 bases and J by 2 bases, with 16 bases between them. The CDR3 loop spans 16 amino acids. The CDR3: CASSPRTRQTYNEQFF. CDR3 bases: TGTGCCAGCAGCCCAAGGACTCGACAAACCTACAATGAGCAGTTCTTC.

The chain carries TRBV6-1 and TRBJ2-1; D is undetermined. Germline CDR1 reads MNHNS; CDR2 reads SASEGT. V lost 6 bases, J lost 6 bases, and 9 bases lay in between. The CDR3 totals 12 residues. CDR3 in DNA: TGTGCCAGCAGGGGCAATGCCAATGAGCAGTTCTTC. This encodes CASRGNANEQFF.

This chain connects TRBV28 to TRBJ1-1; 8 nucleotides align to TRBD1. V was pared by 3 bases and J by 5 bases, with 5 bases of the junction left unmatched. This CDR3 comprises 14 residues. Germline V gene lookup returns CDR1 MDHEN and CDR2 SYDVKM. The CDR3 loop reads CASSFGQGATEAFF. Here the CDR3 DNA reads TGTGCCAGCAGTTTCGGGCAGGGGGCTACTGAAGCTTTCTTT. Drawing the rest from reference TRBV28 and TRBJ1-1, the complete variable domain is DVKVTQSSRYLVKRTGEKVFLECVQDMDHENMFWYRQDPGLGLRLIYFSYDVKMKEKGDIPEGYSVSREKKERFSLILESASTNQTSMYLCASSFGQGATEAFFGQGTRLTVV.

V gene TRBV18 combines with J gene TRBJ2-3; D is ambiguous. This CDR3 is 14 amino acids long. CDR1 is KGHSH and CDR2 is LQKENI in the germline V gene. Trimming cost V 1 base and J 1 base, with 6 bases left between them. The CDR3 coding sequence is TGTGCCAGCTCACCACGGGCAGGCACAGATACGCAGTATTTT. It is translated as CASSPRAGTDTQYF. Full variable domain (outside the CDR3, taken from reference TRBV18 and TRBJ2-3): NAGVMQNPRHLVRRRGQEARLRCSPMKGHSHVYWYRQLPEEGLKFMVYLQKENIIDESGMPKERFSAEFPKEGPSILRIQQVVRGDSAAYFCASSPRAGTDTQYFGPGTRLTVL.

Concerning this clone: Its ends do not fully match the called genes, so a read error is possible. The chain uses TRBV28 and TRBJ2-4, with 9 bases identical to TRBD1. Germline loops: CDR1 MDHEN, CDR2 SYDVKM. This CDR3 has 13 residues. CDR3 protein: CASSWTGVNTQYF. Here the CDR3 DNA reads TGTGCCAGCAGTTGGACAGGGGTAAACACTCAGTACTTC.

This sequence joins TRBV7-9 and TRBJ1-1; TRBD1 aligns across 11 bases. The V and J ends lost 4 bases and 6 bases, in that order; junction bases with no gene match: 7. The CDR3 covers 15 residues. CDR1 and CDR2 (germline): SEHNR, FQNEAQ (reference sequence). For the CDR3, the DNA is TGTGCCAGCAGCTGGGACAGGGGGAAGGGGGCTGAAGCTTTCTTT. The encoded protein is CASSWDRGKGAEAFF.

The chain combines TRBV5-1 with TRBJ2-2; D is ambiguous. The CDR3 is 13 amino acids. V lost 3 bases and J 3 bases, leaving 6 bases between the germline ends. Germline loops: CDR1 SGHRS, CDR2 YFSETQ. CDR3 amino acids: CASSWADTGELFF. The DNA of the CDR3 is TGCGCCAGCAGCTGGGCTGACACCGGGGAGCTGTTTTTT. Full variable domain (missing parts from reference TRBV5-1 and TRBJ2-2): KAGVTQTPRYLIKTRGQQVTLSCSPISGHRSVSWYQQTPGQGLQFLFEYFSETQRNKGNFPGRFSGRQFSNSRSEMNVSTLELGDSALYLCASSWADTGELFFGEGSRLTVL.

Worth noting for this clone: Other DNA sequences in the same sample also yield this CDR3. V gene TRBV10-3 combines with J gene TRBJ2-3; 7 bases are a match to TRBD2. The CDR3 is 14 amino acids. Germline values: CDR1 ENHRY, CDR2 SYGVKD. Unmatched junction bases numbered 3, after V lost 2 bases and J lost 4 bases. The CDR3 reads CAISEKAGADTQYF. The CDR3 region has the DNA TGTGCCATCAGTGAGAAGGCGGGAGCAGATACGCAGTATTTT.

This clone was seen a handful of times. This sequence joins TRBV19 and TRBJ2-1; D unresolved. Trimming left V 4 bases short and J 0 bases short, with 7 bases between. Per germline, CDR1 LNHDA and CDR2 SQIVND (reference sequence). The CDR3 loop spans 14 amino acids. CDR3 protein: CASSSLSSYNEQFF. DNA for the CDR3: TGTGCCAGTAGTAGTTTGAGCTCCTACAATGAGCAGTTCTTC.

In this sample, this clone turned up once. The gene calls are TRBV28 and TRBJ2-5; weak D call: TRBD2 (5 bases). Trimming removed 10 bases at V and 5 bases at J, with 17 bases between. The CDR3 extends over 13 amino acids. CDR1 MDHEN and CDR2 SYDVKM come from the germline V gene. The CDR3 region has the DNA TGTGCCACACTCGGGCGGAGGAGGGAGACCCAGTACTTC. Translated: CATLGRRRETQYF.

The chain joins TRBV2 to TRBJ2-7, with TRBD1 as a possible D gene (6 bases). The CDR3 extends over 14 amino acids. From germline, CDR1 is SNHLY and CDR2 FYNNEI. Trimming cost V 7 bases and J 0 bases, with 13 bases left between them. CDR3 DNA: TGTGCCAGCATCCCCCGGGACATCTCCTACGAGCAGTACTTC. Residues: CASIPRDISYEQYF.

This clone appeared a few times. CDR3 DNA sequence: TGTGCCTGGAGTGAGACAGGGATTGGCGAAAAACTGTTTTTT. It yields the protein CAWSETGIGEKLFF. The chain combines TRBV30 with TRBJ1-4, with TRBD1 identical over 7 bases. The CDR3 is 14 amino acids. Germline-derived CDR1 and CDR2 are GTSNPN and SVGIG (reference sequence). V lost 1 base, J lost 8 bases, and 7 bases stayed unmatched.

This chain uses TRBV10-3 with TRBJ2-5, with D maybe TRBD1 (5 bases). V was shortened by 8 bases and J by 3 bases, with 13 bases between the two germline ends. Germline CDR1 and CDR2: ENHRY and SYGVKD. There are 13 residues in the CDR3. CDR3 DNA sequence: TGTGCCATCTCCCCCCAGGGAAAAGAGACCCAGTACTTC. Translation: CAISPQGKETQYF.

The chain links TRBV13 to TRBJ2-1; TRBD2 is a possible D gene (6 bases). The CDR3 has 15 amino acids. V was trimmed by 2 bases and J by 3 bases, leaving 11 bases between them. The germline V gene encodes CDR1 PRHDT and CDR2 FYEKMQ (reference sequence). The CDR3 sequence: CASSLTRDFYNEQFF. The CDR3, as DNA: TGTGCCAGCAGCTTAACCCGGGACTTCTACAATGAGCAGTTCTTC.

The sample holds a few counts of this clone. CDR3 residues: CASSLVEVYGYTF. DNA of the CDR3: TGTGCCAGCAGCCTGGTGGAGGTCTATGGCTACACCTTC. The chain joins TRBV7-2 to TRBJ1-2; D gene uncertain. CDR3 length: 13 amino acids. Germline CDR1 SGHTA, CDR2 FQGNSA. V was trimmed by 5 bases and J by 4 bases, leaving 11 bases between them.